The clone carrying this TCR beta chain was found a few times. Sequencing was performed with immunoSEQ multiplex PCR; in TCRdb, only in-frame clones are kept and a portion is missing. The table shows about 79,000 clones, with around nine tenths occurring only once. These data come from a study of T cell changes during pregnancy in multiple sclerosis. Per germline, CDR1 SGDLS and CDR2 YYNGEE. Trimming at V came to 0 bases and at J to 4 bases, leaving 3 bases not matched to a gene. The CDR3 length is 15 residues. V is TRBV9 and J is TRBJ2-3, with 9 bases identical to TRBD1. The clonotype comes from a female donor with multiple sclerosis, enrolled in a pregnancy study. Sequences were derived from CD4+ T cells from peripheral blood mononuclear cells, sampled in the second trimester of pregnancy. The CDR3 loop is CASSVGTGVSDTQYF. CDR3 DNA: TGTGCCAGCAGCGTAGGGACAGGGGTTTCAGATACGCAGTATTTT.